A single sample gave rise to the 9 T cell receptor beta chains below, sequenced in a study of regulatory T cells in long-lasting Graves disease (dated by TCRdb to the early 2020s). Taken with the paper, the label for time point translates to: newly diagnosed GD, antithyroid drugs for less than 3 months. For both TCR sequencing and RNA sequencing, RNA was extracted from PBMCs in TRIzol. The protocol used for the library was multiplex PCR. This sample was sequenced with an Illumina HiSeq 4000. CDR3 regions were amplified by Arm-PCR with iRepertoire HTBI primers to construct TCR beta libraries. TCRdb redid the processing of the public reads, applying fastp at Q25 and MiXCR, and retained in-frame beta chains. Merged by CDR3 protein, the rows form single entries marked with the most common genes and DNA. This sample holds 360,000 or so distinct CDR3 sequences; about an eighth were observed only once. Of the sample, 18% is held by the ten largest clones.

The same data also went into a second study, on T cells in Graves' hyperthyroidism and ophthalmopathy.

Sequencing used peripheral blood mononuclear cells (PBMCs), obtained at new diagnosis, from a patient treated with antithyroid drugs. These receptors were taken from a young woman with Graves disease. Donor details come from another sample of the same person, matched by shared clones.

This clonotype has at least ten counts. The chain employs TRBV14 and TRBJ2-7; D remains ambiguous. Germline CDR1 SGHDN, CDR2 FVKESK. Trimming left V 0 bases short and J 3 bases short, with 12 bases between. CDR3 size: 15 residues. CDR3 in DNA: TGTGCCAGCAGCCAAGATTCGAGCTGGCACTACGAGCAGTACTTC. It encodes CASSQDSSWHYEQYF.

This clonotype has a count of ten or more. The chain joins TRBV25-1 to TRBJ1-4, with D possibly TRBD1 on 6 matching bases. V lost 3 bases and J lost 6, with 14 bases in between. This CDR3 spans 15 amino acids. Germline loops: CDR1 MGHDK, CDR2 SYGVNS. CDR3 DNA sequence: TGTGCCAGCAGTGATACGACAGAGGGGGATGAAAAACTGTTTTTT. It specifies CASSDTTEGDEKLFF.

This clonotype was observed at least ten times. The rearrangement links TRBV12-3 or TRBV12-4 to TRBJ2-7; D is uncertain. Trimming pared 5 bases from V and 3 bases from J, leaving 8 bases between. The CDR3 covers 12 residues. CDR3 coding DNA: TGTGCCAGCAGTGAGAATATCTACGAGCAGTACTTC. It encodes CASSENIYEQYF.

The V and J genes are TRBV19 and TRBJ2-2, with unresolved D. The V gene's germline CDR1 is LNHDA and CDR2 SQIVND (reference sequence). The CDR3 covers 11 residues. V gave up 7 bases and J gave up 7 bases, with 7 bases separating them. The DNA for the CDR3 is TGTGCCAGTAAACGTGGCGGGGAGCTGTTTTTT. As protein: CASKRGGELFF.

The sample holds many counts of this clonotype. The V call is TRBV27, the J call TRBJ2-3, with 11 positions matching TRBD2. J gave up 0 bases and V 5 bases, and 13 bases lay outside the gene matches. The CDR3 totals 19 residues. The V gene's germline CDR1 is MNHEY and CDR2 SMNVEV (reference sequence). As DNA, the CDR3 is TGTGCCAGCAGTAGACTCCCGGGACTAGCGGCGCCTAGCACAGATACGCAGTATTTT. Translating it yields CASSRLPGLAAPSTDTQYF.

This clonotype was recorded many times. The chain has TRBV20-1 and TRBJ1-1; D is perhaps TRBD1 (6 bases). Germline CDR1 is DFQATT and CDR2 is SNEGSKA (reference sequence). Trimming took 3 bases from V and 7 from J, leaving 12 bases between them. The CDR3 totals 12 residues. CDR3 sequence reads: CSASGGSHEAFF. The CDR3 DNA follows: TGCAGTGCTAGTGGGGGCTCCCATGAAGCTTTCTTT.

The sample holds many counts of this clonotype. This sequence joins TRBV3-1 and TRBJ1-2, with D perhaps TRBD1 (5 bases). Germline CDR1 is LGHDT and CDR2 is YNNKEL (reference sequence). The CDR3 extends over 16 amino acids. Trimming removed 1 base at V and 8 bases at J, with 20 bases between. The CDR3 is CASSQVGGTPRGGYTF. The CDR3 nucleotides read TGTGCCAGCAGCCAAGTTGGCGGGACCCCTAGGGGAGGCTACACCTTC.

This clonotype was seen at least ten times. The CDR3 nucleotides are TGTGCCAGCAGCGGACAGATAGCTTTCTTT. It yields the protein CASSGQIAFF. V usage is TRBV12-3 or TRBV12-4 and J usage is TRBJ1-1; TRBD1 is a possible D gene (6 bases). This CDR3 comprises 10 residues. Trimming left V 6 bases short and J 10 bases short, with 9 bases between.

This clonotype has at least ten counts. The chain uses TRBV7-3 and TRBJ2-5; 9 bases line up with TRBD1. The germline CDR1 and CDR2 sequences are SGHTA and FQGTGA. This CDR3 has 14 amino acids. V lost 9 bases to trimming and J lost 4 bases; unmatched junction nucleotides: 9. CDR3 nucleotides: TGTGCCAGTTCCTACAGGGGGCGCGGAGAGACCCAGTACTTC. Translating it yields CASSYRGRGETQYF.